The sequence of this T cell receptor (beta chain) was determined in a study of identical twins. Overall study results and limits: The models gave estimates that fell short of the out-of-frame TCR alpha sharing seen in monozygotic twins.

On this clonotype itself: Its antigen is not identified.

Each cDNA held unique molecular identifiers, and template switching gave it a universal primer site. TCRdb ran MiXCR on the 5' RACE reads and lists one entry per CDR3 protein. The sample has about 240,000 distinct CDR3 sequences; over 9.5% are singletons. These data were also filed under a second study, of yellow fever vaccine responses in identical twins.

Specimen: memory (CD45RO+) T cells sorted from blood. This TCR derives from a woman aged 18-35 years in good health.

The CDR3 region is CASSQKVAGANVLTF. For the CDR3, the DNA is TGTGCCTCCTCCCAGAAGGTGGCTGGGGCCAACGTCCTGACTTTC. The gene calls are TRBV3-1 and TRBJ2-6; D remains ambiguous. V gave up 11 bases and J gave up 2 bases, with 16 bases separating them. The CDR3 loop spans 15 amino acids. Germline CDR1 LGHDT, CDR2 YNNKEL (reference sequence).